One sample yielded the 10 T cell receptor beta chains listed below, sequenced in a study of T cell responses to AZD1222 COVID-19 vaccine. Using immunoSEQ multiplex PCR, the repertoire was profiled, and TCRdb retains in-frame clones only, with some absent. This sample has more than 110,000 clones, with about 88% found just once. The source was peripheral blood, collected 28 days after the second AZD1222 dose. The origin of the receptors is an adult who received the AZD1222 COVID-19 vaccine.

The chain links TRBV30 to TRBJ1-2, with a weak D call TRBD1 (5 bases). Trimming pared 0 bases from V and 8 bases from J, leaving 13 bases between. CDR1 is GTSNPN and CDR2 is SVGIG in the germline V gene (reference sequence). This CDR3 contains 13 residues. The CDR3 loop is CAWSVIGGTGYTF. CDR3 bases: TGTGCCTGGAGTGTGATTGGGGGAACGGGCTACACCTTC.

The chain couples TRBV9 to TRBJ2-7, with D unresolved. This CDR3 is built from 14 residues. V was clipped by 2 bases and J by 0 bases, with 9 bases between them. From germline, CDR1 is SGDLS and CDR2 YYNGEE. This CDR3 is CASSVSLASYEQYF. In nucleotides, the CDR3 is TGTGCCAGCAGCGTGTCACTGGCCTCCTACGAGCAGTACTTC.

J is TRBJ1-1 and V is TRBV19, with D possibly being TRBD1 (5 bases). V lost 8 bases to trimming and J lost 4 bases, with 17 bases between them. Germline values: CDR1 LNHDA, CDR2 SQIVND (reference sequence). The CDR3 runs 14 residues. The CDR3 nucleotides read TGTGCCAGTTCCCACTCCGACAGATTCACTGAAGCTTTCTTT. Translation: CASSHSDRFTEAFF.

The chain employs TRBV28 and TRBJ2-1, with 13 nucleotides matching TRBD2. The junction had 16 bases not matched to a gene; V was cut back by 2 bases and J by 0 bases. Per the germline V gene, CDR1 is MDHEN and CDR2 is SYDVKM. The CDR3 has 22 amino acids. This chain's CDR3 is CASSLGTKGTSGARSSYNEQFF. CDR3 bases: TGTGCCAGCAGTTTAGGTACAAAAGGGACTAGCGGGGCCCGGAGCTCCTACAATGAGCAGTTCTTC.

This clone showed up just once. CDR3 residues: CTSSQPRQGDSYEQYF. The CDR3 bases are TGCACCAGCAGCCAACCTCGACAGGGGGACTCCTACGAGCAGTACTTC. The J gene is TRBJ2-7, the V gene TRBV1; the DNA was not compared with TRBD1, the D call given in the table. TRBV1 counts as a pseudogene. The CDR3 covers 16 residues.

CDR3 protein: CASSKEVGPGRNTIYF. The DNA for the CDR3 is TGTGCCAGCAGCAAAGAAGTAGGGCCAGGGAGAAACACCATATATTTT. This chain links TRBV21-1 with TRBJ1-3; the table assigns TRBD1, which was not confirmed against the DNA. TRBV21-1 is a recognized pseudogene. This CDR3 has 16 amino acids.

J is TRBJ2-7 and V is TRBV28; TRBD2 aligns across 9 bases. CDR3 length: 16 amino acids. Germline V gene data show CDR1 as MDHEN and CDR2 as SYDVKM. Unmatched junction bases numbered 13, after V lost 6 bases and J lost 4 bases. CDR3 amino acids: CASSPPGGRAVYEQYF. The CDR3 DNA sequence: TGTGCCAGCAGCCCCCCCGGCGGGAGGGCCGTTTACGAGCAGTACTTC.

The rearrangement joins TRBV7-3 to TRBJ2-2; the D gene is possibly TRBD2 (6 bases). This CDR3 region has 15 residues. Per the germline V gene, CDR1 is SGHTA and CDR2 is FQGTGA. Trimming cost V 2 bases and J 5 bases, with 12 bases left between them. The CDR3: CASSLWGGDTGELFF. The DNA for the CDR3 is TGTGCCAGCAGCTTATGGGGCGGGGATACCGGGGAGCTGTTTTTT.

This rearrangement joins TRBV7-2 to TRBJ1-1; weak D call: TRBD1 (6 bases). CDR1 and CDR2 from the germline V gene are SGHTA and FQGNSA. V was cut by 4 bases and J by 4 bases, with 16 bases left in between. CDR3 length: 15 amino acids. The CDR3 region has the DNA TGTGCCAGCAGCTGGGCAGGGGCGGGGAGCACTGAAGCTTTCTTT. Residues: CASSWAGAGSTEAFF. The full variable domain, its missing parts supplied by reference TRBV7-2 and TRBJ1-1, is GAGVSQSPSNKVTEKGKDVELRCDPISGHTALYWYRQSLGQGLEFLIYFQGNSAPDKSGLPSDRFSAERTGGSVSTLTIQRTQQEDSAVYLCASSWAGAGSTEAFFGQGTRLTVV.

This sequence joins TRBV18 and TRBJ1-1; possible D gene TRBD1, 6 bases. This CDR3 contains 17 residues. Deletions cut 3 bases from V and 6 bases from J, with 23 bases between. Germline V lookup: CDR1 KGHSH, CDR2 LQKENI. CDR3 region: CASSPSTHRVEVAEAFF. In DNA, the CDR3 is TGTGCCAGCTCACCTTCAACTCACAGGGTGGAAGTAGCTGAAGCTTTCTTT.